Following are 3 T cell receptor beta chains from one sample sequenced in a study of healthy donors' naive CD4 and CD8 T cells. Each TCR library used 500 ng of total RNA and a linear amplification protocol. TCRdb re-analysed the reads in MiXCR, keeping a single row per CDR3 protein. The sample holds roughly 200,000 distinct CDR3 sequences, around 70% seen once. Sequenced sample: naive CD4+ and CD8+ T cells sorted from blood, pooled from several donors. The receptors derive from a pool of human donors in good health; the sample pools cells from several healthy donors.

V gene TRBV6-9 combines with J gene TRBJ2-7, with 8 bases that match TRBD1. The CDR3 loop spans 12 amino acids. V dropped 10 bases and J dropped 3; count of bases not matched to a gene: 5. Germline assignment: CDR1 MNHGY and CDR2 SVAAGI. CDR3 sequence (DNA): TGTGCCATCGGACAGGGAGGCTACGAGCAGTACTTC. Protein product: CAIGQGGYEQYF.

This clonotype was detected only a few times. The gene calls are TRBV29-1 and TRBJ1-1, with no clear D. Trimming pared 3 bases from V and 7 bases from J, leaving 9 bases between. The CDR3 length is 11 residues. Germline V gives CDR1 SQVTM, CDR2 ANQGSEA. The CDR3 loop reads CSVEVRNEAFF. The CDR3 DNA follows: TGCAGCGTTGAGGTCCGGAATGAAGCTTTCTTT. Looking up the rest from reference TRBV29-1 and TRBJ1-1 gives the full variable domain: SAVISQKPSRDICQRGTSLTIQCQVDSQVTMMFWYRQQPGQSLTLIATANQGSEATYESGFVIDKFPISRPNLTFSTLTVSNMSPEDSSIYLCSVEVRNEAFFGQGTRLTVV.

The genes are TRBV12-3 or TRBV12-4 and TRBJ1-2; D is perhaps TRBD1 (5 bases). The length of the CDR3 is 14 residues. The ends were cut back, 6 bases at V and 6 bases at J, with 17 bases in the middle. The CDR3 loop is CASSPGQGTHGYTF. DNA for the CDR3: TGTGCCAGCAGCCCCGGGCAGGGTACCCATGGCTACACCTTC.